This T cell receptor (beta chain) was documented in a study of T cell repertoires in cytomegalovirus infection. Overall study context: In the study, CMV epitopes included recently identified HLA-C-restricted and well-studied HLA-B-restricted ones. Indications of both CMV infection and matching HLA type were provided by public TCR beta signatures. Study-wide results and caveats: Totalled public TCR beta family frequency picked out people who carried CMV plus the relevant HLA. In two of eight donors, the top clonotype was HLA-C-restricted CMV-specific.

CDR3 length: 15 amino acids. The trim removed 4 bases at V and 5 bases at J, leaving 8 bases unmatched. Looked up from germline, CDR1 is SGHTA and CDR2 is FQGNSA. TCRdb analysed the reads with MiXCR anew, one entry per CDR3 protein. Among around 430,000 distinct CDR3 sequences listed, approximately 42% were seen once. This clonotype was counted between two and nine times. Its antigen is not identified. The rearrangement uses TRBV7-2 and TRBJ2-3; 8 positions agree with TRBD2. Specimen: cultured PBMCs, collected from culture after CMV antigen stimulation. The TCR comes from a human donor in good health (CMV status not recorded). Some clones in this sample may be carry-over from other donors' samples. In DNA form, the CDR3 reads TGTGCCAGCAGCTCCACGGGGGGGCCAGTAGATACGCAGTATTTT. Amino acids: CASSSTGGPVDTQYF.